Listed below are T cell receptor beta chains from one sample, sequenced in a study of shared clonotypes between healthy human individuals. Produced via immunoSEQ multiplex PCR; TCRdb's table is partial and in-frame only. Here the sample spans around 1,900,000 clones, just over 90% being singletons. Sequenced sample: naive CD8+ T cells from PBMCs. These receptors all stem from a man aged 18 to 30 in good health. Some clones in this sample may be carry-over from other donors' samples. Both conserved end residues are part of each CDR3. A D gene is named only where the DNA matches it firmly. Not all rows give a size; the values are once, few, many and, for expanded clones, a class.

d_call j_call clone_size v_call cdr3_aa cdr3_nt
NA TRBJ2-1 NA TRBV5-6 CASSFFSSYNEQFF TGTGCCAGCAGCTTTTTTTCATCCTACAATGAGCAGTTCTTC
NA TRBJ2-5 NA TRBV5-1 CASSPRPGAVETQYF TGCGCCAGCAGCCCCCGCCCGGGGGCGGTTGAGACCCAGTACTTC
TRBD2 TRBJ2-3 NA TRBV7-2 CASSMRLAGKHTSTDTQYF TGTGCCAGCAGCATGCGACTAGCGGGAAAGCATACTAGCACAGATACGCAGTATTTT
NA TRBJ2-3 once TRBV4-3 CASSQVIGGPTDTQYF TGCGCCAGCAGCCAAGTCATCGGCGGCCCCACAGATACGCAGTATTTT
NA TRBJ2-7 NA TRBV7-9 CASSSLGAGPDEQYF TGTGCCAGCAGCAGCCTGGGGGCTGGGCCAGACGAGCAGTACTTC
NA TRBJ2-2 NA TRBV6-5 CASSLAPGYTGELFF TGTGCCAGCAGTCTCGCCCCGGGGTACACCGGGGAGCTGTTTTTT
NA TRBJ2-6 NA TRBV5-1 CASSFLFAVSNSGANVLTF TGCGCCAGCAGCTTCCTTTTCGCGGTTTCTAACTCTGGGGCCAACGTCCTGACTTTC
NA TRBJ2-7 NA TRBV27 CASSLNRGGWGVEQYF TGTGCCAGCAGTTTAAACCGAGGAGGGTGGGGCGTCGAGCAGTACTTC
NA TRBJ2-2 NA TRBV2 CASSSLDGPLSRGELFF TGTGCCAGCAGCTCCTTGGATGGGCCGTTAAGCCGCGGGGAGCTGTTTTTT
NA TRBJ1-1 NA TRBV14 CASSQDWANTEAFF TGTGCCAGCAGCCAAGATTGGGCGAACACTGAAGCTTTCTTT
NA TRBJ1-1 NA TRBV13 CASSLVPIRYANTEAFF TGTGCCAGCAGCTTAGTCCCTATAAGATATGCCAACACTGAAGCTTTCTTT
NA TRBJ2-1 NA TRBV11-2 CASSFEAGYNEQFF TGTGCCAGCAGCTTTGAGGCGGGCTACAATGAGCAGTTCTTC
NA TRBJ2-2 once TRBV7-9 CASSFGSTGELFF TGTGCCAGCAGCTTCGGATCCACCGGGGAGCTGTTTTTT
NA TRBJ2-5 NA TRBV7-9 CASSDRLGTQETQYF TGTGCCAGCAGCGACAGACTGGGGACCCAAGAGACCCAGTACTTC
NA TRBJ2-7 NA TRBV11-2 CASSLGPDNIYEQYF TGTGCCAGCAGCTTAGGTCCCGACAACATCTACGAGCAGTACTTC
NA TRBJ1-4 once TRBV19 CASSTLQGGHEKLFF TGTGCCAGTAGTACCTTACAGGGAGGCCATGAAAAACTGTTTTTT
TRBD2 TRBJ2-1 NA TRBV7-2 CASSNRLASPYNEQFF TGTGCCAGCAGCAACAGACTAGCGAGCCCCTACAATGAGCAGTTCTTC
NA TRBJ2-1 NA TRBV30 CAWSQLRGDEQFF TGTGCCTGGAGCCAGCTAAGAGGGGATGAGCAGTTCTTC
NA TRBJ2-7 NA TRBV7-2 CASSSQLRWELRGYEQYF TGTGCCAGCAGCTCCCAGCTTCGGTGGGAACTAAGAGGATACGAGCAGTACTTC
NA TRBJ2-2 NA TRBV29-1 CSYKGDGELFF TGCAGCTACAAGGGGGATGGGGAGCTGTTTTTT
TRBD1 TRBJ1-1 few TRBV9 CASSAGTGGNTEAFF TGTGCCAGCAGCGCGGGGACAGGCGGGAACACTGAAGCTTTCTTT
TRBD2 TRBJ2-3 NA TRBV7-9 CASSLAGLAAEDTQYF TGTGCCAGCAGCTTAGCTGGACTAGCCGCCGAAGATACGCAGTATTTT
TRBD2 TRBJ2-7 few TRBV7-9 CASSPGTSGIYEQYF TGTGCCAGCAGCCCCGGGACTAGCGGGATCTACGAGCAGTACTTC
NA TRBJ1-2 NA TRBV9 CASSVADRRYYGYTF TGTGCCAGCAGCGTAGCCGACAGACGATACTATGGCTACACCTTC
NA TRBJ2-3 NA TRBV5-6 CASSLASDTQYF TGTGCCAGCAGCTTGGCCTCAGATACGCAGTATTTT
TRBD1 TRBJ1-1 NA TRBV2 CASSTPREDRQGIDSEAFF TGTGCCAGCAGCACCCCAAGGGAGGATCGACAGGGGATTGACTCCGAAGCTTTCTTT
NA TRBJ1-1 NA TRBV16 CASSQGGWLTEAFF TGTGCCAGCAGCCAGGGGGGGTGGCTCACTGAAGCTTTCTTT
NA TRBJ1-5 once TRBV12-2 CASRLNGILRGCGGTPNQPQHF TGTGCAAGTCGCTTAAACGGTATCCTTAGAGGTTGTGGGGGGACACCGAATCAGCCCCAGCATTTT
NA TRBJ1-1 few TRBV20-1 CSAGVTEAFF TGCAGTGCGGGGGTAACTGAAGCTTTCTTT
NA TRBJ1-1 NA TRBV30 CAWSRKGVTEAFF TGTGCCTGGAGTCGGAAAGGGGTCACTGAAGCTTTCTTT
NA TRBJ2-1 NA TRBV11-3 CASSPIGTPKGEQFF TGTGCCAGCAGCCCCATCGGCACTCCTAAGGGTGAGCAGTTCTTC
NA TRBJ1-2 NA TRBV9 CASSAWGTSYGYTF TGTGCCAGCAGCGCGTGGGGAACTTCCTATGGCTACACCTTC
NA TRBJ2-3 NA TRBV7-9 CASRDRNRDTQYF TGTGCCAGCAGAGATCGGAACAGGGATACGCAGTATTTT
NA TRBJ2-7 NA TRBV27 CASSIGATYEQYF TGTGCCAGCAGTATCGGGGCCACCTACGAGCAGTACTTC
TRBD1 TRBJ1-2 once TRBV27 CASSPGTGVLYGYTF TGTGCCAGCAGCCCCGGGACAGGGGTACTCTATGGCTACACCTTC
NA TRBJ1-1 few TRBV5-1 CASSPTGYGGGNTEAFF TGCGCCAGCAGCCCTACAGGGTACGGTGGGGGGAACACTGAAGCTTTCTTT
TRBD1 TRBJ1-5 NA TRBV6-1 CASSVETGEASNQPQHF TGTGCCAGCAGTGTAGAGACAGGGGAAGCTAGCAATCAGCCCCAGCATTTT
TRBD1 TRBJ2-3 NA TRBV7-9 CASSSGPRQGSDTQYF TGTGCCAGCAGCTCCGGGCCGCGACAGGGCTCAGATACGCAGTATTTT
NA TRBJ1-2 NA TRBV28 CASSRTVLGGYTF TGTGCCAGCAGCCGGACCGTCCTAGGAGGCTACACCTTC
NA TRBJ1-5 NA TRBV28 CASSLSRVINQPQHF TGTGCCAGCAGTTTATCCCGGGTAATCAATCAGCCCCAGCATTTT
NA TRBJ2-2 NA TRBV5-6 CASSPRQTANTGELFF TGTGCCAGCAGCCCCCGACAGACTGCGAACACCGGGGAGCTGTTTTTT
TRBD2 TRBJ2-7 NA TRBV9 CASSVAVGGSHYEQYF TGTGCCAGCAGCGTAGCTGTGGGAGGGAGCCACTACGAGCAGTACTTC
TRBD2 TRBJ2-3 NA TRBV7-2 CASSLALRLASTDTQYF TGTGCCAGCAGCTTAGCGCTTCGACTAGCCAGCACAGATACGCAGTATTTT
NA TRBJ1-1 NA TRBV10-2 CATAPTGRDFF TGCGCCACCGCTCCTACAGGCCGGGACTTCTTT
TRBD1 TRBJ2-7 NA TRBV5-5 CASSLEADRRYEQYF TGTGCCAGCAGCTTGGAGGCGGACAGGAGGTACGAGCAGTACTTC
NA TRBJ2-5 NA TRBV9 CASSRREQAQETQYF TGTGCCAGCAGCAGAAGAGAACAGGCGCAAGAGACCCAGTACTTC
NA TRBJ2-3 NA TRBV10-3 CAISEWDTQYF TGTGCCATCAGTGAGTGGGATACGCAGTATTTT
NA TRBJ1-3 NA TRBV9 CASSVSGLGGNTIYF TGTGCCAGCAGCGTATCAGGATTAGGAGGAAACACCATATATTTT
NA TRBJ2-4 NA TRBV5-1 CASSLDLPRGKNIQYF TGCGCCAGCAGCTTGGACCTCCCCAGGGGCAAAAACATTCAGTACTTC
NA TRBJ2-5 NA TRBV7-6 CASSLLDLGETQYF TGTGCCAGCAGCTTACTAGATTTGGGAGAGACCCAGTACTTC
NA TRBJ2-2 NA TRBV2 CASSDRLDGELFF TGTGCCAGCAGTGATCGCCTGGACGGGGAGCTGTTTTTT
NA TRBJ2-2 NA TRBV4-2 CASSQGGLPNTGELFF TGTGCCAGCAGCCAAGGGGGACTTCCGAACACCGGGGAGCTGTTTTTT
TRBD1 TRBJ2-1 NA TRBV15 CATSSRTGFDEQFF TGTGCCACCAGCAGCAGGACAGGGTTCGATGAGCAGTTCTTC
NA TRBJ2-7 once TRBV9 CASTPDDSSSYEQYF TGTGCCAGCACCCCCGACGACAGTAGCTCCTACGAGCAGTACTTC
NA TRBJ2-7 few TRBV7-9 CATSGYEQYF TGTGCCACCTCTGGCTACGAGCAGTACTTC
NA TRBJ2-7 few TRBV19 CASSTRRSYEQYF TGTGCCAGTAGTACCCGCCGTTCCTACGAGCAGTACTTC
NA TRBJ2-5 NA TRBV7-9 CASSPPTRGGRETQYF TGTGCCAGCAGCCCCCCCACCAGGGGGGGCCGTGAGACCCAGTACTTC
NA TRBJ2-5 once TRBV27 CASGGLGGPQETQYF TGTGCCAGCGGTGGTTTAGGGGGGCCACAAGAGACCCAGTACTTC
NA TRBJ1-6 NA TRBV30 CAWSVTMGPTNSPLHF TGTGCCTGGAGTGTAACCATGGGCCCTACTAATTCACCCCTCCACTTT